The 29 T cell receptor beta chains below all came from one sample that was sequenced in a study of cytomegalovirus exposure and HLA in healthy donors. In the PCR, 60 Vbeta and 13 Jbeta primers were used. Here immunoSEQ multiplex PCR was the method, and the copy in TCRdb shows in-frame clones only, minus some. The repertoire holds approximately 180,000 clones, with roughly 85% as singletons. Sequencing input: PBMCs. Receptor source: a man aged 35-49 years in good health and CMV-seropositive.

In the case of this clone: One end of the junction is discordant with germline, which a read error may explain. This chain joins TRBV29-1 and TRBJ2-4; 11 bases map to TRBD2. The CDR3 spans 15 residues. CDR1 SQVTM and CDR2 ANQGSEA come from the germline V gene. The CDR3 coding sequence is TGCAGCGTTTCGACTAGCGGGAAGGCCAAAAACAGTCAGTACTTC. Amino acids: CSVSTSGKAKNSQYF.

This rearrangement joins TRBV9 to TRBJ1-4; D might be TRBD1 (6 bases). This CDR3 is 15 amino acids long. The V and J ends lost 2 bases and 6 bases respectively, with 14 bases between them. CDR1 is SGDLS, CDR2 YYNGEE, per germline. The CDR3 loop is CASSVRDTNYEKLFF. CDR3 sequence (DNA): TGTGCCAGCAGCGTCCGGGACACAAACTATGAAAAACTGTTTTTT.

The chain employs TRBV5-8 and TRBJ2-2; 7 nucleotides agree with TRBD1. The CDR3 length is 15 residues. With V trimmed by 4 bases and J by 4 bases, 7 bases remained unmatched. Germline assignment: CDR1 SGHTS and CDR2 YDEGEE. The CDR3 region is CASSQGGAGTGELFF. CDR3 coding DNA: TGTGCCAGCAGCCAAGGGGGCGCGGGCACCGGGGAGCTGTTTTTT.

The gene calls are TRBV25-1 and TRBJ2-5; D call uncertain. CDR3 size: 15 residues. The V end was cut by 6 bases, the J end by 5 bases, with 19 bases between. Germline V gene data show CDR1 as MGHDK and CDR2 as SYGVNS. The CDR3 nucleotides read TGTGCCAGCAGACCGTCGCCAGGTGATTGGGAGACCCAGTACTTC. Residues: CASRPSPGDWETQYF.

This chain connects TRBV27 to TRBJ1-6; 8 nucleotides line up with TRBD1. This CDR3 is built from 14 residues. Germline V gene data show CDR1 as MNHEY and CDR2 as SMNVEV (reference sequence). The V and J ends lost 5 bases and 9 bases, in that order; junction bases with no gene match: 6. For the CDR3, the DNA is TGTGCCAGCAGTCAGGGGGCGCGAGCTTCACCCCTCCACTTT. As protein: CASSQGARASPLHF.

This clone has more than one count but fewer than ten. The junction and the germline gene differ at one end; a read error may be behind it. V is TRBV2 and J is TRBJ2-6; a possible D gene is TRBD1 (5 bases). The CDR3 covers 17 residues. The germline gives CDR1 SNHLY, CDR2 FYNNEI. The CDR3 protein is CASSEALGVSGANGLTF. DNA for the CDR3: TGTGCCAGCAGTGAAGCGCTAGGGGTCTCTGGGGCCAACGGCCTGACTTTC.

The chain couples TRBV28 to TRBJ2-7; D is possibly TRBD2 (6 bases). V was pared by 2 bases and J by 10 bases, with 15 bases between. The CDR3 covers 13 residues. The germline V gene has CDR1 MDHEN and CDR2 SYDVKM. The CDR3 sequence: CASSLRLANRQYF. Written as DNA, the CDR3 is TGTGCCAGCAGTTTACGCCTAGCGAATCGTCAGTACTTC. The full variable domain, in which reference TRBV28 and TRBJ2-7 provide the parts outside the CDR3, is DVKVTQSSRYLVKRTGEKVFLECVQDMDHENMFWYRQDPGLGLRLIYFSYDVKMKEKGDIPEGYSVSREKKERFSLILESASTNQTSMYLCASSLRLANRQYFGPGTRLTVT.

The J gene is TRBJ2-7, the V gene TRBV2; TRBD2 aligns across 7 bases. Germline trimming cut 7 bases from V and 2 bases from J; bases unmatched to any gene: 5. Germline loops: CDR1 SNHLY, CDR2 FYNNEI. The CDR3 consists of 13 residues. The CDR3 here is CASKVAGPYEQYF. DNA for the CDR3: TGTGCCAGCAAGGTAGCGGGCCCCTACGAGCAGTACTTC.

The chain uses TRBV15 and TRBJ1-5, with 11 bases identical to TRBD1. CDR1 and CDR2 (germline): LNHNV, YYDKDF (reference sequence). The CDR3 spans 17 residues. J gave up 2 bases and V 3 bases, and 6 bases lay outside the gene matches. The CDR3 sequence is CATSSWTGGVRNQPQHF. DNA for the CDR3: TGTGCCACCAGCAGTTGGACAGGGGGCGTCCGCAATCAGCCCCAGCATTTT.

This chain uses TRBV4-1 with TRBJ2-2; D possibly corresponds to TRBD1 (5 bases). The V end lost 0 bases, the J end lost 4 bases, and 9 bases lay between the germline ends. In germline, CDR1 is MGHRA, CDR2 YSYEKL. This CDR3 has 15 amino acids. Written as DNA, the CDR3 is TGCGCCAGCAGCCAAGAATACAGGCCCACCGGGGAGCTGTTTTTT. Protein product: CASSQEYRPTGELFF.

The rearrangement links TRBV5-1 to TRBJ2-5, with a possible D match to TRBD1 (5 bases). The V gene's germline CDR1 is SGHRS and CDR2 YFSETQ. The CDR3 is 14 amino acids. V was clipped by 4 bases and J by 5 bases, with 15 bases between them. CDR3 sequence: CASSPRAGQETQYF. The CDR3 DNA reads as TGCGCCAGCAGCCCCCGGGCAGGGCAGGAGACCCAGTACTTC. The full variable domain, its missing parts supplied by reference TRBV5-1 and TRBJ2-5, is KAGVTQTPRYLIKTRGQQVTLSCSPISGHRSVSWYQQTPGQGLQFLFEYFSETQRNKGNFPGRFSGRQFSNSRSEMNVSTLELGDSALYLCASSPRAGQETQYFGPGTRLLVL.

The V call is TRBV30, the J call TRBJ1-4; D is ambiguous. V dropped 2 bases and J dropped 4 bases, with 8 bases sitting between them. The CDR3 contains 13 residues. CDR1 and CDR2 (germline): GTSNPN, SVGIG (reference sequence). The CDR3 is CAWSWWHNEKLFF. CDR3 coding DNA: TGTGCCTGGAGTTGGTGGCATAATGAAAAACTGTTTTTT.

This clone has more than one count but fewer than ten. V is TRBV2 and J is TRBJ2-7; D possibly corresponds to TRBD2 (5 bases). CDR3 length: 17 residues. V lost 6 bases and J lost 6, with 27 bases in between. The V gene's germline CDR1 is SNHLY and CDR2 FYNNEI. CDR3 sequence reads: CASSLSSLILEAPEQYF. CDR3 sequence (DNA): TGTGCCAGCAGCCTCTCTAGCCTTATTTTGGAGGCCCCCGAGCAGTACTTC.

The chain combines TRBV28 with TRBJ2-5; D possibly corresponds to TRBD2 (5 bases). CDR3 length equals 13 residues. The V gene's germline CDR1 is MDHEN and CDR2 SYDVKM. Trimming pared 7 bases from V and 2 bases from J, leaving 11 bases between. The CDR3 sequence: CASNPTGQETQYF. CDR3 DNA sequence: TGTGCCAGCAACCCTACGGGGCAAGAGACCCAGTACTTC.

The chain joins TRBV7-9 to TRBJ2-1, with D perhaps matching TRBD2 (5 bases). The V end lost 9 bases, the J end lost 10 bases, and 22 bases lay between the germline ends. The CDR3 is 14 amino acids. Germline-derived CDR1 and CDR2 are SEHNR and FQNEAQ (reference sequence). The CDR3 DNA reads as TGTGCCAGTAGCAGCTTAGAAAGTGGCGGGGAGCAGTTCTTC. It codes for CASSSLESGGEQFF.

This chain uses TRBV5-6 with TRBJ1-5, with D unresolved. From germline, CDR1 is SGHDT and CDR2 YYEEEE. With 0 bases removed from V and 0 bases from J, the gap between germline ends came to 7 bases. This CDR3 spans 15 amino acids. The CDR3 DNA is TGTGCCAGCAGCTTGGTCGGAGATAGCAATCAGCCCCAGCATTTT. As protein: CASSLVGDSNQPQHF. Looking up the rest from reference TRBV5-6 and TRBJ1-5 gives the full variable domain: DAGVTQSPTHLIKTRGQQVTLRCSPKSGHDTVSWYQQALGQGPQFIFQYYEEEERQRGNFPDRFSGHQFPNYSSELNVNALLLGDSALYLCASSLVGDSNQPQHFGDGTRLSIL.

The rearrangement joins TRBV28 to TRBJ2-7; the match to TRBD1 covers 7 bases. V trimming: 5 bases; J trimming: 4 bases; junction bases outside the gene matches: 2. This CDR3 contains 12 residues. Per the germline V gene, CDR1 is MDHEN and CDR2 is SYDVKM. CDR3 protein: CASSGTAYEQYF. CDR3 sequence (DNA): TGTGCCAGCAGTGGGACAGCTTACGAGCAGTACTTC.

The CDR3 coding sequence is TGTGCCATCCAGGGAGGGTTAGATACGCAGTATTTT. This sequence encodes CAIQGGLDTQYF. The rearrangement links TRBV10-3 to TRBJ2-3; 7 positions agree with TRBD2. With V trimmed by 8 bases and J by 5 bases, 4 bases remained unmatched. CDR1 and CDR2 from the germline V gene are ENHRY and SYGVKD. The CDR3 is 12 residues long.

V usage is TRBV7-3 and J usage is TRBJ2-2; 10 bases agree with TRBD1. The CDR3 totals 15 residues. V was pared by 5 bases and J by 9 bases, with 9 bases of the junction left unmatched. The germline V gene encodes CDR1 SGHTA and CDR2 FQGTGA. The CDR3 here is CASSPGTGAHRELFF. The CDR3 bases are TGTGCCAGCAGCCCCGGGACAGGGGCCCACCGGGAGCTGTTTTTT.

The chain combines TRBV6-1 with TRBJ2-5; 12 bases align to TRBD1. Unmatched junction bases numbered 5, after V lost 4 bases and J lost 5 bases. Germline V CDR1 and CDR2: MNHNS, SASEGT. CDR3 size: 15 residues. The CDR3 loop is CASSGGQGALETQYF. The DNA of the CDR3 is TGTGCCAGCAGTGGGGGACAGGGGGCCTTGGAGACCCAGTACTTC.

V is TRBV11-3 and J is TRBJ2-7; the match to TRBD2 covers 9 bases. The CDR3 extends over 15 amino acids. Germline values: CDR1 SGHNT, CDR2 YENEEA. The J segment lost 3 bases and the V segment lost 5 bases, leaving 8 bases of the junction unmatched. The CDR3, as DNA: TGTGCCAGCAGCACTTTTAGCGGGGGCGGCTACGAGCAGTACTTC. Translating it yields CASSTFSGGGYEQYF.

In this sample, this clone turned up a few times. This sequence joins TRBV7-9 and TRBJ2-1; 8 bases match TRBD1. The germline V gene has CDR1 SEHNR and CDR2 FQNEAQ (reference sequence). This CDR3 spans 15 amino acids. Unmatched junction bases numbered 6, after V lost 5 bases and J lost 3 bases. CDR3 protein: CASSADRVVYNEQFF. In DNA, the CDR3 is TGTGCCAGCAGCGCGGACAGGGTCGTCTACAATGAGCAGTTCTTC.

J is TRBJ2-1 and V is TRBV6-4, with D possibly TRBD1 on 6 matching bases. Germline V CDR1 and CDR2: MRHNA, SNTAGT. This CDR3 region has 15 residues. V lost 0 bases and J lost 9, with 15 bases in between. The CDR3 nucleotides read TGTGCCAGCAGTGACTCGGCAGGGGAATTGGGTGAGCAGTTCTTC. Amino acids: CASSDSAGELGEQFF.

This clone has a handful of counts. Other DNA sequences from this sample encode an identical CDR3 as well. The V and J genes are TRBV29-1 and TRBJ1-1, with 8 bases that match TRBD1. CDR3 length: 13 amino acids. J gave up 2 bases and V 7 bases, and 6 bases lay outside the gene matches. Germline V gene lookup returns CDR1 SQVTM and CDR2 ANQGSEA. The CDR3 reads CSARGQENTEAFF. The CDR3 DNA follows: TGCAGCGCTCGGGGACAGGAAAACACTGAAGCTTTCTTT.

The genes are TRBV30 and TRBJ1-5; 9 positions match TRBD1. After removal of 4 bases from V and 0 bases from J, the junction contained 1 base not matched to a gene. This CDR3 contains 14 residues. From germline, CDR1 is GTSNPN and CDR2 SVGIG (reference sequence). CDR3 loop: CAWMGQGSNQPQHF. The DNA of the CDR3 is TGTGCCTGGATGGGACAGGGTAGCAATCAGCCCCAGCATTTT.

The V call is TRBV5-1, the J call TRBJ2-2, with TRBD2 matching 7 bases. This CDR3 comprises 19 residues. CDR1 and CDR2 from the germline V gene are SGHRS and YFSETQ. The junction had 14 bases not matched to a gene; V was cut back by 0 bases and J by 3 bases. This CDR3 reads CASSLGAAGAGGDTGELFF. Written as DNA, the CDR3 is TGCGCCAGCAGCTTGGGAGCGGCGGGAGCCGGCGGGGACACCGGGGAGCTGTTTTTT.

The rearrangement joins TRBV4-1 to TRBJ2-1; 10 bases agree with TRBD2. Germline loops: CDR1 MGHRA, CDR2 YSYEKL. With 4 bases clipped from V and 9 bases from J, the junction kept 15 bases outside the gene matches. CDR3 length: 17 residues. DNA for the CDR3: TGCGCCAGCAGCCCCCTCACCCCCCTAGCGGGAGAGGGTGAGCAGTTCTTC. It yields the protein CASSPLTPLAGEGEQFF.

This rearrangement joins TRBV13 to TRBJ2-5; 7 bases align to TRBD1. The J call is doubtful: the DNA matches TRBJ2-7 better. The CDR3 has 14 residues. Germline CDR1 reads PRHDT; CDR2 reads FYEKMQ (reference sequence). This CDR3 reads CASSLTTGFNEQYF. The CDR3 coding sequence is TGTGCCAGCAGCCTTACGACAGGGTTTAACGAGCAGTACTTC.

J is TRBJ2-5 and V is TRBV5-1; 10 positions match TRBD2. This CDR3 is 15 amino acids long. J lost 5 bases, V lost 6 bases, and 10 bases had no gene match. The germline V gene encodes CDR1 SGHRS and CDR2 YFSETQ. As DNA, the CDR3 is TGCGCCAGCAACAGCGGGAGGGCCAGAAGGGAGACCCAGTACTTC. Encoded protein: CASNSGRARRETQYF.